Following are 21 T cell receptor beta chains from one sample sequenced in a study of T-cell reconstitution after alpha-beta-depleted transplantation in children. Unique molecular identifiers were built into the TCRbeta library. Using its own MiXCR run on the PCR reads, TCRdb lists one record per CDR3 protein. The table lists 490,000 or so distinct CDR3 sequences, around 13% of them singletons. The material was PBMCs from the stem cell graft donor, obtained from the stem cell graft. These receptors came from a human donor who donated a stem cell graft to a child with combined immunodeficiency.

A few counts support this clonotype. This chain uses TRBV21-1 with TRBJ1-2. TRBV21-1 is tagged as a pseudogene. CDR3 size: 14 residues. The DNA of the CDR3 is TGTGCCAGCAGCAAAAGAGTCAGTAACTATGGCTACACCTTC. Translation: CASSKRVSNYGYTF.

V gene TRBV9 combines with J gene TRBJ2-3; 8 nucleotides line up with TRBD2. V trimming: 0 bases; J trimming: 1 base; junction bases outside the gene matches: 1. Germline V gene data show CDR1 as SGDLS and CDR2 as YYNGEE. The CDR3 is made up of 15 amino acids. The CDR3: CASSVEAGGTDTQYF. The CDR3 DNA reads TGTGCCAGCAGCGTAGAAGCGGGAGGCACAGATACGCAGTATTTT.

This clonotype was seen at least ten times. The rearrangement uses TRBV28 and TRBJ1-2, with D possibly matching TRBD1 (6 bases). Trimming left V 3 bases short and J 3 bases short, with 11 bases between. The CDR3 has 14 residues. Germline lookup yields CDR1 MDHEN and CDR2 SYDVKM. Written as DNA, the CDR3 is TGTGCCAGCAGTTTGCCAGGGGAGTACTATGGCTACACCTTC. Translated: CASSLPGEYYGYTF.

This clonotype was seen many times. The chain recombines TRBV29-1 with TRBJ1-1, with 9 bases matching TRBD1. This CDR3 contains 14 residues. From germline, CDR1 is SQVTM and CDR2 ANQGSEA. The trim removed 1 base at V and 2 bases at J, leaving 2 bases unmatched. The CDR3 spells CSVEVTGGNTEAFF. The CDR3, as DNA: TGCAGCGTTGAAGTGACAGGGGGAAACACTGAAGCTTTCTTT. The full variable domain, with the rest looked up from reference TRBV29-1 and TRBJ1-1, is SAVISQKPSRDICQRGTSLTIQCQVDSQVTMMFWYRQQPGQSLTLIATANQGSEATYESGFVIDKFPISRPNLTFSTLTVSNMSPEDSSIYLCSVEVTGGNTEAFFGQGTRLTVV.

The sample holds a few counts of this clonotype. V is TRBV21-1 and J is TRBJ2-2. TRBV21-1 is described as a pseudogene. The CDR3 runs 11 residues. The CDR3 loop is CASVHTGELFF. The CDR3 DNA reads TGTGCCAGCGTTCACACCGGGGAGCTGTTTTTT.

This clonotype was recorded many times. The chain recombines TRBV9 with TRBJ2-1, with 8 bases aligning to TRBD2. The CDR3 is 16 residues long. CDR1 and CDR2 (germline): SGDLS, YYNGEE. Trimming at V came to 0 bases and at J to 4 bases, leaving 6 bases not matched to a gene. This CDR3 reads CASSVGRGGPYNEQFF. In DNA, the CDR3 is TGTGCCAGCAGCGTAGGTCGGGGGGGACCTTACAATGAGCAGTTCTTC. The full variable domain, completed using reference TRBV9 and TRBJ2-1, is DSGVTQTPKHLITATGQRVTLRCSPRSGDLSVYWYQQSLDQGLQFLIQYYNGEERAKGNILERFSAQQFPDLHSELNLSSLELGDSALYFCASSVGRGGPYNEQFFGPGTRLTVL.

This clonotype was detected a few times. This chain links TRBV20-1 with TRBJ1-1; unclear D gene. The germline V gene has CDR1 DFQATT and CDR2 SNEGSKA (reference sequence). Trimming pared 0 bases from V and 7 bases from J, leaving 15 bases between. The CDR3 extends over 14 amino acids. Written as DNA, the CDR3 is TGCAGTGCTAGAGATTGGGCTGAGGTAAATGAAGCTTTCTTT. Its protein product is CSARDWAEVNEAFF.

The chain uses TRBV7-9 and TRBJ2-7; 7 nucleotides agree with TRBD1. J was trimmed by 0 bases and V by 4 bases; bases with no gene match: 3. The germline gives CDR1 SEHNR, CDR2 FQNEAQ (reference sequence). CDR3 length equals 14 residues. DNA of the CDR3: TGTGCCAGCAGCTCGGGACAGCGCTCCTACGAGCAGTACTTC. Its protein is CASSSGQRSYEQYF.

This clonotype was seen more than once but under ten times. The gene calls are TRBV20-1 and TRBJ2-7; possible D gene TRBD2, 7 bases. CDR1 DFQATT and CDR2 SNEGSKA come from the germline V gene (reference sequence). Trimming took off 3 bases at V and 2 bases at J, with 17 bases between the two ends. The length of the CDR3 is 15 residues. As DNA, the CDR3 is TGCAGTGCTAGGAGGGGGGGGCTGCCTCCCTACGAGCAGTACTTC. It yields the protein CSARRGGLPPYEQYF.

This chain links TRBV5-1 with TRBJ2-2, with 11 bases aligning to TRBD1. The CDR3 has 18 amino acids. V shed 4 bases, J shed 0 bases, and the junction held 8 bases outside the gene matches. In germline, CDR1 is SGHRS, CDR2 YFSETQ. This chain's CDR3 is CASSGGTGGFANTGELFF. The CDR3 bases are TGCGCCAGCAGCGGTGGGACAGGGGGATTCGCGAACACCGGGGAGCTGTTTTTT.

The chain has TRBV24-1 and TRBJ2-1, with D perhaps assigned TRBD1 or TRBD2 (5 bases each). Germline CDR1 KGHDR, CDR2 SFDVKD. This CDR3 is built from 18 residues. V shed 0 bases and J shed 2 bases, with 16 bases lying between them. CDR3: CATSDLPGNGATYNEQFF. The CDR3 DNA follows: TGTGCCACCAGTGATTTGCCAGGGAACGGGGCAACCTACAATGAGCAGTTCTTC.

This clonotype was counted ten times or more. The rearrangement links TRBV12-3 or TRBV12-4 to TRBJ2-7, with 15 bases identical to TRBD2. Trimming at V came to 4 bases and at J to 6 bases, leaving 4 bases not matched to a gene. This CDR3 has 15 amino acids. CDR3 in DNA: TGTGCCAGCAGTTCTGGACTAGCGGGGGGGCCCGAGCAGTACTTC. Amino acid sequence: CASSSGLAGGPEQYF.

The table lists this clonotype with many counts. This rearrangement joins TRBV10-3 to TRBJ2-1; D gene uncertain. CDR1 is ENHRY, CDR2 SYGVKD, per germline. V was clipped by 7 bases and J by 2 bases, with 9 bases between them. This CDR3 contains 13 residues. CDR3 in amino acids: CAINLGAYNEQFF. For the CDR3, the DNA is TGTGCCATCAATCTTGGGGCCTACAATGAGCAGTTCTTC.

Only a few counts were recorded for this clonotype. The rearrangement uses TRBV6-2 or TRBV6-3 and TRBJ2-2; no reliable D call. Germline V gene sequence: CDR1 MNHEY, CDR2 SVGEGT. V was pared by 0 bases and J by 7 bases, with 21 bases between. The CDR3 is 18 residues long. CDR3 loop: CASSYSKTRRTTVGELFF. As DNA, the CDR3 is TGTGCCAGCAGTTACTCGAAGACGAGACGGACCACGGTCGGGGAGCTGTTTTTT.

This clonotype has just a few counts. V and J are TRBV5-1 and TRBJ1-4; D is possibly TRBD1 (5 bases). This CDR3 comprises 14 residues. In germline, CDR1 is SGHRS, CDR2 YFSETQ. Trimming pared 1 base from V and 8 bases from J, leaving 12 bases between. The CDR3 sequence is CASSLNSGKEKLFF. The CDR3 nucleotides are TGCGCCAGCAGCTTGAACTCAGGGAAAGAAAAACTGTTTTTT. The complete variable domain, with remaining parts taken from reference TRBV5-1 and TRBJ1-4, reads KAGVTQTPRYLIKTRGQQVTLSCSPISGHRSVSWYQQTPGQGLQFLFEYFSETQRNKGNFPGRFSGRQFSNSRSEMNVSTLELGDSALYLCASSLNSGKEKLFFGSGTQLSVL.

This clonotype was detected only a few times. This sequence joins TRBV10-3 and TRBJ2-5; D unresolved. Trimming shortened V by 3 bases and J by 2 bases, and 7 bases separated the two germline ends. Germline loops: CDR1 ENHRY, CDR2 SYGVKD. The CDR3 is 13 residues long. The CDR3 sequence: CAISEGRQETQYF. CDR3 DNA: TGTGCCATCAGTGAAGGCCGACAAGAGACCCAGTACTTC.

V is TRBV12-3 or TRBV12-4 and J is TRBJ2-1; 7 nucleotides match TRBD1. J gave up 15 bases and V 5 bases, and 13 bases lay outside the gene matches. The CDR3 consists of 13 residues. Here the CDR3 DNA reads TGTGCCAGCAGTCCTCAATCTACAGGGGTTCCGTTCTTC. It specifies CASSPQSTGVPFF.

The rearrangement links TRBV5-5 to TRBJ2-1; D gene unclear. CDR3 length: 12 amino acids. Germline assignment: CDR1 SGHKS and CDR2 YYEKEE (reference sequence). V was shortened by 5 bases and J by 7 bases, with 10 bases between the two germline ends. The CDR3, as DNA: TGTGCCAGCAGTATATACATAAATGAGCAGTTCTTC. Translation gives CASSIYINEQFF. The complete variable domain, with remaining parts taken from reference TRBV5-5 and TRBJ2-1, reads DAGVTQSPTHLIKTRGQQVTLRCSPISGHKSVSWYQQVLGQGPQFIFQYYEKEERGRGNFPDRFSARQFPNYSSELNVNALLLGDSALYLCASSIYINEQFFGPGTRLTVL.

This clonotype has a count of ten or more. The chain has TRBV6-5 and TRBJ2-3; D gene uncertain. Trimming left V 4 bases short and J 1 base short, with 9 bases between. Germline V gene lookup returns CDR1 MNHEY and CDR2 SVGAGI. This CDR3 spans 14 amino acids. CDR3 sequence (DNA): TGTGCCAGCAGTTTTTGGAAGGGCACAGATACGCAGTATTTT. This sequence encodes CASSFWKGTDTQYF.

The CDR3 protein is CASSPHDSNQPQHF. In nucleotides, the CDR3 is TGTGCCAGCAGCCCTCATGATAGCAATCAGCCCCAGCATTTT. V and J are TRBV12-3 or TRBV12-4 and TRBJ1-5, with unresolved D. V lost 6 bases and J 0 bases, leaving 9 bases between the germline ends. The CDR3 has 14 amino acids.

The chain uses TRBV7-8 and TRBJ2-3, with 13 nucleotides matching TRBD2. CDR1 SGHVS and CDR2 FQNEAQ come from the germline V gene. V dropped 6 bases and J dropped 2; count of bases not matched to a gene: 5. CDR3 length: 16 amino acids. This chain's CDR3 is CASSRTSGGPTDTQYF. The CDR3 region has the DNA TGTGCCAGCAGTCGGACTAGCGGGGGACCCACAGATACGCAGTATTTT. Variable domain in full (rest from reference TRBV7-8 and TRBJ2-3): GAGVSQSPRYKVAKRGQDVALRCDPISGHVSLFWYQQALGQGPEFLTYFQNEAQLDKSGLPSDRFFAERPEGSVSTLKIQRTQQEDSAVYLCASSRTSGGPTDTQYFGPGTRLTVL.